These 4 T cell receptor beta chains originate from one sample sequenced in a study of blood T cell repertoires in COVID-19. Data came from immunoSEQ multiplex PCR; TCRdb stores just in-frame clones and leaves some out. The data show 200,000 to 300,000 clones, approximately 89% seen once. The sequencing input was PBMCs or T cells enriched from blood (not recorded which). These receptor sequences come from a woman aged 40-49 years with acute COVID-19.

This clone was counted a single time. This chain links TRBV6-1 with TRBJ2-7; D remains ambiguous. The V end lost 3 bases, the J end lost 6 bases, and 18 bases lay between the germline ends. The germline V gene has CDR1 MNHNS and CDR2 SASEGT. The CDR3 extends over 15 amino acids. CDR3 protein: CASSESTTFGLEQYF. The CDR3, as DNA: TGTGCCAGCAGTGAGAGCACTACGTTTGGCCTCGAGCAGTACTTC.

CDR3 region: CASSAQGESTEAFF. In nucleotides, the CDR3 is TGTGCCAGCAGCGCGCAGGGTGAGAGCACTGAAGCTTTCTTT. The chain recombines TRBV7-3 with TRBJ1-1; D might be TRBD1 (5 bases). The V and J ends lost 5 bases and 4 bases respectively, with 14 bases between them. This CDR3 has 14 amino acids. The germline gives CDR1 SGHTA, CDR2 FQGTGA.

The CDR3 nucleotides read TGTGCCAGCAGCCAAGATATCGAACAGGCAGCTTTCTTT. This gives the protein CASSQDIEQAAFF. The chain links TRBV3-1 (or the pseudogene TRBV3-2) to TRBJ1-1; TRBD1 might be the D (5 bases). From germline, CDR1 is LGHDT and CDR2 YNNKEL (reference sequence). This CDR3 comprises 13 residues. V was shortened by 0 bases and J by 10 bases, with 12 bases between the two germline ends.

This chain uses TRBV19 with TRBJ2-6; no firm D call. The CDR3 totals 14 residues. The V gene's germline CDR1 is LNHDA and CDR2 SQIVND (reference sequence). The V gene lost 6 bases and the J gene lost 3 bases, with 9 bases spanning the gap. The CDR3 protein is CASRLGVGANVLTF. For the CDR3, the DNA is TGTGCCAGTAGACTGGGCGTTGGGGCCAACGTCCTGACTTTC.